These T cell receptor beta chains were read from a single sample in a study of a mutant IDH1 vaccine in newly diagnosed glioma. These receptors lack a known antigen. Produced via immunoSEQ multiplex PCR; TCRdb's table is partial and in-frame only. Of more than 35,000 clones listed, approximately 80% were seen once; the top ten hold around 5%. The input for sequencing was PBMCs, taken from a glioma patient whose treatment included an IDH1 peptide vaccine. Receptors originate from a man aged 35-49 years with glioma. CDR3s include the opening cysteine and the closing phenylalanine or tryptophan. The D gene is left open where the match is weak. Size is stated for part of the rows, as once, few or many counts, or as a class when the clone is expanded.

CDR3 length | J gene | clone size | V gene | D gene | CDR3 DNA | CDR3 protein
14 | TRBJ1-6 | NA | TRBV27 | NA | TGTGCCAGCAGTTTACTCAGGGACAATTCACCCCTCCACTTT | CASSLLRDNSPLHF
16 | TRBJ2-4 | NA | TRBV2 | TRBD2 | TGTGCCAGCAGTGATTGGCGGGAGGTAGCCAAAAACATTCAGTACTTC | CASSDWREVAKNIQYF
13 | TRBJ2-5 | NA | TRBV27 | NA | TGTGCCAGCAGTTTTGGTGGGGGAGAGACCCAGTACTTC | CASSFGGGETQYF
17 | TRBJ2-2 | NA | TRBV9 | TRBD2 | TGTGCCAGCAGCGTGGGACTAGCGGGTCCGGGGGTCCGGGAGCTGTTTTTT | CASSVGLAGPGVRELFF
17 | TRBJ2-5 | NA | TRBV7-2 | TRBD1 | TGTGCCAGCAGCTCTCGGGACAGGGGACCGTACCAAGAGACCCAGTACTTC | CASSSRDRGPYQETQYF
12 | TRBJ2-1 | NA | TRBV29-1 | NA | TGCAGCGTTGTATGGCTCTACAATGAGCAGTTCTTC | CSVVWLYNEQFF
16 | TRBJ2-2 | NA | TRBV7-2 | NA | TGTGCCAGCAGCCCCCCTCAAATTAGCTACACCGGGGAGCTGTTTTTT | CASSPPQISYTGELFF
12 | TRBJ1-2 | NA | TRBV19 | NA | TGTGCCAGTAGTTCGTCCTACTATGGCTACACCTTC | CASSSSYYGYTF
14 | TRBJ2-1 | NA | TRBV29-1 | NA | TGCAGCGTGGTGCAGGGAGTTGCCTACAATGAGCAGTTCTTC | CSVVQGVAYNEQFF
15 | TRBJ1-1 | few | TRBV11-2 | TRBD1 | TGTGCCAGCAGCTTAGTCGGGGACAGGGGCACTGAAGCTTTCTTT | CASSLVGDRGTEAFF
18 | TRBJ2-1 | NA | TRBV7-2 | TRBD1 | TGTGCCAGCAGCTTAGCAGCCTCCGGGACAGGGGGCTACAATGAGCAGTTCTTC | CASSLAASGTGGYNEQFF
14 | TRBJ2-3 | NA | TRBV11-3 | NA | TGTGCCAGCAGCTTAGATAGTGGTAAAGGAGCGCAGTATTTT | CASSLDSGKGAQYF
18 | TRBJ2-1 | NA | TRBV18 | TRBD2 | TGTGCCAGCTCACCACCATTAGCGGGAGGGCTCTCCTACAATGAGCAGTTCTTC | CASSPPLAGGLSYNEQFF
15 | TRBJ2-7 | NA | TRBV6-1 | NA | TGTGCCAGCAGTTTACAGGGAGCTAGCCGCTACGAGCAGTACTTC | CASSLQGASRYEQYF
17 | TRBJ2-5 | NA | TRBV14 | NA | TGTGCCAGCAGCCAAGAGCTCGGGACACCCGAGGGAGAGACCCAGTACTTC | CASSQELGTPEGETQYF
15 | TRBJ2-7 | NA | TRBV28 | NA | TGTGCCAGCAGAGCCAGCGGCGGATCCTACGGGGAGCAGTACTTC | CASRASGGSYGEQYF
13 | TRBJ1-5 | NA | TRBV5-4 | NA | TGTGCCAGCAGCGAACAGGGAAGGCAGCCCCAGCATTTT | CASSEQGRQPQHF
16 | TRBJ2-7 | NA | TRBV4-3 | TRBD1 | TGCGCCAGCAGCCAAGAAAGACAGGGGTGGACTTACGAGCAGTACTTC | CASSQERQGWTYEQYF
15 | TRBJ2-3 | once | TRBV18 | NA | TGTGCCAGCTCACTAAAAAGCGGGAGCACAGATACGCAGTATTTT | CASSLKSGSTDTQYF
14 | TRBJ2-2 | NA | TRBV19 | NA | TGTGCCAGTAGTATCTCGGCGGGAACCGGGGAGCTGTTTTTT | CASSISAGTGELFF
14 | TRBJ2-3 | NA | TRBV29-1 | NA | TGCAGTTTAAGGGACTTCCAACTGTTGGATACGCAGTATTTT | CSLRDFQLLDTQYF
13 | TRBJ2-1 | NA | TRBV6-5 | NA | TGTGCCAGCGACCGGGACCCAGAACGACGGCAGTTCTTC | CASDRDPERRQFF
12 | TRBJ1-1 | NA | TRBV7-9 | NA | TGTGCCAGCAGCCCCCCAAACACTGAAGCTTTCTTT | CASSPPNTEAFF
12 | TRBJ1-4 | NA | TRBV6-6 | NA | TGTGCCAGCAGTTACCCCGCCACAGGTCGGTTTTTT | CASSYPATGRFF
13 | TRBJ1-2 | NA | TRBV6-5 | TRBD1 | TGTGCCAGCCAGAATCCTTCAGGGGGGGGCTACACCTTC | CASQNPSGGGYTF
13 | TRBJ2-7 | NA | TRBV5-4 | NA | TGTGCCAGCAGCGGCCGGGACTCCTACGAGCAGTACTTC | CASSGRDSYEQYF
15 | TRBJ2-3 | NA | TRBV7-2 | TRBD1 | TGTGCCAGCAGCTTAGACAGGGGGACCCCGGGTACGCAGTATTTT | CASSLDRGTPGTQYF
11 | TRBJ2-5 | NA | TRBV28 | NA | TGTGCCAGCAGTGAAGAAGAGACCCAGTACTTC | CASSEEETQYF
16 | TRBJ1-3 | NA | TRBV18 | NA | TGTGCCAGCTCACCACCCAGCGGGTTGGCTGGAAACACCATATATTTT | CASSPPSGLAGNTIYF
13 | TRBJ2-6 | NA | TRBV5-4 | NA | TGTGCCAGCAGCAGGCCTGGGGCCAACGTCCTGACTTTC | CASSRPGANVLTF
12 | TRBJ2-7 | NA | TRBV29-1 | TRBD1 | TGCAGCGGTCAGGGGGCTTCCTACGAGCAGTACTTC | CSGQGASYEQYF
16 | TRBJ2-1 | NA | TRBV29-1 | NA | TGCAGCGTTGAAGATCCTCGGAGGACTGCCTACAATGAGCAGTTCTTC | CSVEDPRRTAYNEQFF
15 | TRBJ1-3 | NA | TRBV5-8 | TRBD1 | TGTGCCAGCAGCTTGGAGACAGGGTCCGGAAACACCATATATTTT | CASSLETGSGNTIYF
15 | TRBJ2-7 | once | TRBV9 | NA | TGTGCCAGCAGCGTAGGGGTAGCTGACTCCTACGAGCAGTACTTC | CASSVGVADSYEQYF
16 | TRBJ2-7 | NA | TRBV11-2 | TRBD2 | TGTGCCAGCAGCTCGCTAGCGGGGGGTTCCGTGGTAAAGCAGTACTTC | CASSSLAGGSVVKQYF
17 | TRBJ1-2 | NA | TRBV12-5 | NA | TGTGCGGTAGTGCCCAACAACGCCGCGGATTACAACTATGGCTACACCTTC | CAVVPNNAADYNYGYTF
15 | TRBJ2-5 | few | TRBV7-2 | NA | TGTGCCAGCAGCTTAGTGGCAGGCCTACAAGAGACCCAGTACTTC | CASSLVAGLQETQYF
16 | TRBJ2-1 | NA | TRBV6-4 | NA | TGTGCCAGCAGTGACTCGAATGGACTCCCCACGGCGGAGCAGTTCTTC | CASSDSNGLPTAEQFF
13 | TRBJ1-1 | once | TRBV18 | NA | TGTGCCAGCTCACCCCAGGGGAACACTGAAGCTTTCTTT | CASSPQGNTEAFF
16 | TRBJ1-1 | NA | TRBV27 | NA | TGTGCCAGCAGTTTATTGGCCACAGGGCTTAACACTGAAGCTTTCTTT | CASSLLATGLNTEAFF
12 | TRBJ1-2 | once | TRBV10-2 | NA | TGCGCCAGCAGTCAGGGTGGCTATGGCTACACCTTC | CASSQGGYGYTF
14 | TRBJ2-5 | once | TRBV6-6 | TRBD1 | TGTGCCAGCAGTTACGGGGACAGCCTCGGGGCCCAGTACTTC | CASSYGDSLGAQYF
11 | TRBJ2-5 | NA | TRBV11-2 | NA | TGTGCCAGCAGCTTAGTCGAGACCCAGTACTTC | CASSLVETQYF
15 | TRBJ2-7 | NA | TRBV7-1 | TRBD2 | TGTGCCAGCAGCTCCGATCCGACTAGCAGCCACGAGCAGTACTTC | CASSSDPTSSHEQYF
16 | TRBJ1-2 | NA | TRBV5-6 | TRBD1 | TGTGCCAGCCATGAAAGGGACAGGTCGGTCATCTATGGCTACACCTTC | CASHERDRSVIYGYTF
16 | TRBJ2-1 | NA | TRBV4-2 | NA | TGTGCCAGCAGCCAAGGCCTGGGGGCGGGAGACAATGAGCAGTTCTTC | CASSQGLGAGDNEQFF
16 | TRBJ2-4 | NA | TRBV7-9 | TRBD1 | TGCGCCAGCAGCCCTCGGGACAGACTAGCCAAAAACATTCAGTACTTC | CASSPRDRLAKNIQYF
14 | TRBJ2-2 | NA | TRBV7-8 | NA | TGTGCCAGCAGCTTAGTACTAGCCGCCGGGGAGCTGTTTTTT | CASSLVLAAGELFF
13 | TRBJ1-6 | NA | TRBV6-6 | NA | TGTGCCGCCAACCCCGTATTAGGATCACCCCTCCACTTT | CAANPVLGSPLHF
15 | TRBJ2-7 | NA | TRBV15 | NA | TGTGCCACCAGCAGAGTATGGGGTGGGACCTACGAGCAGTACTTC | CATSRVWGGTYEQYF
16 | TRBJ2-1 | NA | TRBV29-1 | NA | TGCAGCGTTGAAGCAAGTGACAGGTCCTCCTACAATGAGCAGTTCTTC | CSVEASDRSSYNEQFF
14 | TRBJ1-3 | NA | TRBV6-1 | NA | TGTGCCAGCAGTCTAGGTGGGACTGGAAACACCATATATTTT | CASSLGGTGNTIYF
15 | TRBJ2-7 | NA | TRBV5-1 | TRBD1 | TGCGCCAGCAGCGCCCCGGGACAGATAAACTACGAGCAGTACTTC | CASSAPGQINYEQYF
14 | TRBJ2-5 | NA | TRBV7-2 | TRBD2 | TGTGCCAGCAGCCGAATGACTAGCGTTGAGACCCAGTACTTC | CASSRMTSVETQYF
15 | TRBJ1-1 | NA | TRBV7-6 | NA | TGTGCCAGAAGAACTATACGGACCATGAACACTGAAGCTTTCTTT | CARRTIRTMNTEAFF
16 | TRBJ2-2 | NA | TRBV7-2 | TRBD2 | TGTGCCAGCAGCTATCAAACTAGCGGGAGGCTCGGGGAGCTGTTTTTT | CASSYQTSGRLGELFF
16 | TRBJ1-3 | NA | TRBV7-2 | NA | TGTGCCAGCAGCTTACTTCCAGGCTTCTCTGGAAACACCATATATTTT | CASSLLPGFSGNTIYF
13 | TRBJ2-7 | NA | TRBV29-1 | NA | TGCAGCGTTCGCTGGGGGAGCTCCTACGAGCAGTACTTC | CSVRWGSSYEQYF
19 | TRBJ1-3 | NA | TRBV6-1 | NA | TGTGCCAGCAGTGAAATTCGGAGTCGTGGGGGGGGACCTGGAAACACCATATATTTT | CASSEIRSRGGGPGNTIYF
13 | TRBJ1-3 | NA | TRBV10-3 | NA | TGTGCCATCAGGATCGAGTTCGGAAACACCATATATTTT | CAIRIEFGNTIYF